The source of this T cell receptor beta chain is a study of response to subunit inactivated influenza vaccine (dated by TCRdb to between 2018 and 2020). With respect to the entire study: Deep quantitative T cell receptor repertoire profiling was used in the study to track responses to a trivalent subunit inactivated influenza vaccine. Study-wide conclusions, independent of this receptor: According to the authors, only a limited number of new T cells may be recruited by each seasonal influenza vaccination.

The library was produced with RT-PCR. The sequencer was an Illumina HiSeq 2500. TCRdb redid the processing of the public reads, applying fastp at Q25 and MiXCR, and retained in-frame beta chains. One record per CDR3 amino acid sequence lists the most common genes and DNA. The sample contains 400,000 to 550,000 distinct CDR3 sequences, 25% of them found a single time. The ten top clones hold approximately 2% of the sample. This clonotype was seen only a few times. The target of this receptor is not known. The sample holds no much larger clone one base away, and base qualities are not on file. Cut back by 1 base and 8 bases, the V and J ends lie 18 bases apart. Taken from cysteine to phenylalanine, the CDR3 has 15 residues. The kept DNA is CDR3 alone, 45 bases in frame from the first base. Taken from the germline V gene (reference sequence), the CDR1 and CDR2 loops are DFQATT and SNEGSKA.

The receptor was isolated from a man aged 45-65 years who received an inactivated influenza vaccine. Donor details come from another sample of the same person, matched by shared clones. The source material was CD4+ T cells sorted from PBMCs, sampled approximately 5 days after vaccination. The chain links TRBV20-1 with TRBJ2-1; matching of 5 bases hints at TRBD1 as the D gene. The DNA sequence is TGCAGTGCTAGAGGGGTAGGGGTTGGCAATGATGAGCAGTTCTTC. This sequence encodes CSARGVGVGNDEQFF.